The 13 T cell receptor beta chains given below trace back to one sample, sequenced in a study of PD-L1 blockade in urothelial cancer. The assay was immunoSEQ multiplex PCR, and TCRdb's table has in-frame clones only and misses some. The data hold about 53,000 clones, with approximately 88% observed a single time. Time point meaning: pretreatment peripheral blood. The source material was PBMCs, sampled around atezolizumab (anti-PD-L1) treatment. All receptors come from a woman aged 60-70 years with urothelial cancer.

J is TRBJ2-7 and V is TRBV5-1, with TRBD2 identical over 8 bases. This CDR3 has 14 amino acids. With 4 bases clipped from V and 5 bases from J, the junction kept 8 bases outside the gene matches. Germline V CDR1 and CDR2: SGHRS, YFSETQ. The CDR3 spells CASSRAGADNEQYF. CDR3 bases: TGCGCCAGCAGCAGAGCGGGAGCGGACAACGAGCAGTACTTC.

This sequence joins TRBV6-5 and TRBJ2-1; 7 bases agree with TRBD1. Germline V gene lookup returns CDR1 MNHEY and CDR2 SVGAGI. The CDR3 has 15 residues. The V segment lost 7 bases and the J segment 2 bases; nucleotides outside the gene matches: 8. The CDR3 DNA sequence: TGTGCCAGCACTCAAGACAGGGAGCCCTACAATGAGCAGTTCTTC. This translates into CASTQDREPYNEQFF.

The J gene is TRBJ2-3, the V gene TRBV7-9; TRBD2 agrees at 7 bases. The CDR3 spans 15 residues. V lost 5 bases to trimming and J lost 3 bases; unmatched junction nucleotides: 8. Germline V lookup: CDR1 SEHNR, CDR2 FQNEAQ (reference sequence). The CDR3 bases are TGTGCCAGCAGCCCACTCGGGGGGTGGACAGATACGCAGTATTTT. This translates into CASSPLGGWTDTQYF.

The chain combines TRBV27 with TRBJ1-5, with TRBD1 matching 7 bases. The CDR3 sequence is 19 residues long. Per germline, CDR1 MNHEY and CDR2 SMNVEV (reference sequence). Trimming cost V 1 base and J 5 bases; bases outside gene matches: 17. CDR3 DNA: TGTGCCAGCAGTTTATTACCCCCCAGACAGGGACCTTCATATCAGCCCCAGCATTTT. Translated: CASSLLPPRQGPSYQPQHF.

This rearrangement joins TRBV27 to TRBJ1-1; a weak D match, TRBD1 (6 bases). There are 13 residues in the CDR3. The V gene lost 2 bases and the J gene lost 4 bases, with 8 bases spanning the gap. The V gene's germline CDR1 is MNHEY and CDR2 SMNVEV (reference sequence). The CDR3 nucleotides are TGTGCCAGCAGTTTAGGACAGCTCACTGAAGCTTTCTTT. Encoded protein: CASSLGQLTEAFF.

The V gene is TRBV9, the J gene TRBJ1-2, with 7 nucleotides matching TRBD1. V shed 3 bases, J shed 4 bases, and the junction held 15 bases outside the gene matches. CDR1 and CDR2 (germline): SGDLS, YYNGEE. The CDR3 totals 17 residues. In DNA, the CDR3 is TGTGCCAGCAGCGCCCTCCTCCAGGGGGTCTTTGGCTATGGCTACACCTTC. Residues: CASSALLQGVFGYGYTF.

This clone showed up just once. CDR3 sequence: CASSSHPGQGAYGYTF. DNA of the CDR3: TGTGCCAGCAGCTCGCACCCGGGACAGGGGGCCTATGGCTACACCTTC. V gene TRBV11-2 combines with J gene TRBJ1-2; 12 positions agree with TRBD1. The length of the CDR3 is 16 residues. From germline, CDR1 is SGHAT and CDR2 FQNNGV. The junction had 7 bases not matched to a gene; V was cut back by 4 bases and J by 4 bases.

This chain connects TRBV6-5 to TRBJ2-1, with 10 nucleotides matching TRBD1. This CDR3 contains 16 residues. Germline V gene lookup returns CDR1 MNHEY and CDR2 SVGAGI. The V and J ends lost 1 base and 0 bases, in that order; junction bases with no gene match: 0. CDR3 DNA sequence: TGTGCCAGCAGTTACTGGGACAGGGGCTCCTACAATGAGCAGTTCTTC. Encoded protein: CASSYWDRGSYNEQFF.

The chain links TRBV19 to TRBJ2-7, with 9 bases matching TRBD2. The trim removed 8 bases at V and 4 bases at J, leaving 6 bases unmatched. Looked up from germline, CDR1 is LNHDA and CDR2 is SQIVND (reference sequence). The CDR3 loop spans 13 amino acids. In nucleotides, the CDR3 is TGTGCCAGTGGGAAGCGGGGGGAATACGAGCAGTACTTC. Amino acid sequence: CASGKRGEYEQYF.

This clone rates as medium-sized. V gene TRBV27 combines with J gene TRBJ2-1; unclear D gene. Trimming pared 0 bases from V and 2 bases from J, leaving 8 bases between. Germline V lookup: CDR1 MNHEY, CDR2 SMNVEV (reference sequence). The CDR3 totals 15 residues. The CDR3: CASSLSRSTYNEQFF. CDR3 in DNA: TGTGCCAGCAGTTTATCGAGGTCCACCTACAATGAGCAGTTCTTC.

The V and J genes are TRBV4-3 and TRBJ2-3; D gene unclear. The V gene's germline CDR1 is LGHNA and CDR2 YSLEER. CDR3 length: 17 residues. V was cut by 0 bases and J by 0 bases, with 13 bases left in between. The CDR3 DNA sequence: TGCGCCAGCAGCCAAGATGGCCCACGGGTTAGCACAGATACGCAGTATTTT. Its translation is CASSQDGPRVSTDTQYF.

V and J are TRBV5-1 and TRBJ2-5; a possible D gene is TRBD2 (6 bases). Germline CDR1 reads SGHRS; CDR2 reads YFSETQ. V lost 9 bases, J lost 5 bases, and 17 bases lay in between. The CDR3 contains 13 residues. The CDR3 DNA reads TGCGCCACCTCGCTAGGGGCGGGGGAGACCCAGTACTTC. This codes for CATSLGAGETQYF.

The V call is TRBV11-2, the J call TRBJ2-7, with D unclear. The CDR3 is 13 residues long. Per the germline V gene, CDR1 is SGHAT and CDR2 is FQNNGV. Trimming took 2 bases from V and 0 from J, leaving 5 bases between them. CDR3 sequence reads: CASSLISSYEQYF. The CDR3 bases are TGTGCCAGCAGCTTAATCAGCTCCTACGAGCAGTACTTC. The variable domain in full, completed from reference TRBV11-2 and TRBJ2-7, reads EAGVAQSPRYKIIEKRQSVAFWCNPISGHATLYWYQQILGQGPKLLIQFQNNGVVDDSQLPKDRFSAERLKGVDSTLKIQPAKLEDSAVYLCASSLISSYEQYFGPGTRLTVT.